A single sample gave rise to the 20 T cell receptor beta chains below, sequenced in a study of blood T cells in healthy people across ages. A J-beta primer mix and a sample-barcoded 5' primer were used in a second PCR of about 7 to 12 cycles. TCRdb re-called the 5' RACE reads with MiXCR, one entry per CDR3 protein. The sample carries roughly 1 million distinct CDR3 sequences, 20% to 25% recorded once. These data also featured in a second study, about T cells of mothers and their children.

The source material was blood. The receptors shown here come from a girl aged 2 to 10 in good health.

The V gene is TRBV7-9, the J gene TRBJ2-7; D is unresolved. Looked up from germline, CDR1 is SEHNR and CDR2 is FQNEAQ (reference sequence). Trimming took 1 base from V and 5 from J, leaving 9 bases between them. CDR3 size: 13 residues. CDR3 nucleotide sequence: TGTGCCAGCAGCTTAGATCTCGCGGACGAGCAGTACTTC. Amino acid sequence: CASSLDLADEQYF.

Only a few counts were recorded for this clonotype. The chain uses TRBV12-3 or TRBV12-4 and TRBJ1-5, with TRBD1 matching 7 bases. After removal of 5 bases from V and 4 bases from J, the junction contained 8 bases not matched to a gene. CDR3 length equals 15 residues. CDR3 in DNA: TGTGCCAGCAGTGCGGCGACAGGGTGGAATCAGCCCCAGCATTTT. It translates to CASSAATGWNQPQHF.

This clonotype was detected a few times. This rearrangement joins TRBV15 to TRBJ2-7; D call uncertain. The CDR3 contains 15 residues. Trimming took off 0 bases at V and 1 base at J, with 10 bases between the two ends. Germline V gives CDR1 LNHNV, CDR2 YYDKDF (reference sequence). The CDR3 bases are TGTGCCACCAGCAGAGATCACCTTACTTCCTACGAGCAGTACTTC. Protein: CATSRDHLTSYEQYF.

A single count supports this clonotype. V gene TRBV12-3 or TRBV12-4 combines with J gene TRBJ2-1; D possibly corresponds to TRBD2 (5 bases). TRBJ2-7 explains the end of the DNA better; the J call may be wrong. This CDR3 is 15 amino acids long. CDR3 sequence reads: CASSRHGADSYEQYF. The CDR3 DNA is TGTGCCAGCAGCCGTCATGGAGCGGACTCCTACGAGCAGTACTTC.

This clonotype came up a few times. The rearrangement joins TRBV9 to TRBJ2-1, with 8 bases lining up with TRBD2. The CDR3 consists of 15 residues. Germline lookup yields CDR1 SGDLS and CDR2 YYNGEE. J was trimmed by 10 bases and V by 4 bases; bases with no gene match: 13. In DNA form, the CDR3 reads TGTGCCAGCAGCTCGAAGAGCGGGGGTGATTGGGAGCAGTTCTTC. Residues: CASSSKSGGDWEQFF.

This clonotype was counted between two and nine times. V and J are TRBV28 and TRBJ1-1, with D possibly being TRBD1 (5 bases). This CDR3 is built from 13 residues. Germline V gene data show CDR1 as MDHEN and CDR2 as SYDVKM. V shed 6 bases and J shed 11 bases, with 19 bases lying between them. CDR3 bases: TGTGCCAGCAGAACCGGGACCCCAGCTAGGGCTTTCTTT. Encoded protein: CASRTGTPARAFF.

This clonotype was seen a handful of times. V gene TRBV28 combines with J gene TRBJ2-1, with 8 nucleotides matching TRBD1. V shed 4 bases and J 3 bases; nucleotides not matched to a gene: 5. CDR1 is MDHEN, CDR2 SYDVKM, per germline. The CDR3 has 15 residues. This CDR3 reads CASSSDRGLYNEQFF. CDR3 nucleotide sequence: TGTGCCAGCAGTTCCGACAGGGGCCTCTACAATGAGCAGTTCTTC.

The rearrangement uses TRBV5-1 and TRBJ2-5; TRBD2 might be the D (6 bases). Matching the DNA end better, TRBJ2-1 makes the J call doubtful. The CDR3 length is 15 residues. CDR1 SGHRS and CDR2 YFSETQ come from the germline V gene. The CDR3 spells CASSYGTPTYNEQFF. The DNA of the CDR3 is TGCGCCAGCAGTTACGGGACTCCTACTTACAATGAGCAGTTCTTC.

V and J are TRBV3-1 and TRBJ2-1; no definite D call. Germline CDR1 reads LGHDT; CDR2 reads YNNKEL (reference sequence). This CDR3 has 16 amino acids. V was pared by 6 bases and J by 3 bases, with 18 bases between. As DNA, the CDR3 is TGTGCCAGCAGATCCAATGTTGGGTCTCGCTACAATGAGCAGTTCTTC. It specifies CASRSNVGSRYNEQFF.

This clonotype showed up many times. One junction end does not reproduce the germline sequence, and a read error may be involved. V is TRBV15 and J is TRBJ2-3; D remains unclear. Germline lookup yields CDR1 LNHNV and CDR2 YYDKDF (reference sequence). The CDR3 is made up of 16 amino acids. CDR3 DNA sequence: TGTGCCACCAGCGGAGACCCCGGGCCCCGGTGGGATACGCAGTATTTT. This gives the protein CATSGDPGPRWDTQYF.

The J gene is TRBJ1-6, the V gene TRBV12-3 or TRBV12-4; 10 bases are shared with TRBD1. The V and J ends lost 5 bases and 14 bases, in that order; junction bases with no gene match: 6. There are 13 residues in the CDR3. The CDR3 sequence: CASSGQGVKTLHF. CDR3 DNA: TGTGCCAGCAGTGGACAGGGGGTTAAGACCCTCCACTTT.

A few counts support this clonotype. The rearrangement links TRBV20-1 to TRBJ1-2; no reliable D call. The CDR3 has 13 amino acids. V was shortened by 0 bases and J by 8 bases, with 13 bases between the two germline ends. The V gene's germline CDR1 is DFQATT and CDR2 SNEGSKA (reference sequence). The CDR3 is CSARDHPPRGYTF. The CDR3 region has the DNA TGCAGTGCTAGAGATCATCCCCCTCGGGGCTACACCTTC.

V is TRBV3-1 and J is TRBJ2-5; TRBD1 matches 10 bases. Germline CDR1 and CDR2: LGHDT and YNNKEL (reference sequence). V was clipped by 4 bases and J by 7 bases; unmatched bases: 9. This CDR3 is built from 15 residues. The CDR3 reads CASSPDRGTLGTQYF. DNA for the CDR3: TGTGCCAGCAGCCCGGACAGGGGGACGCTAGGGACCCAGTACTTC.

In its sample, this clonotype was seen a few times. The chain joins TRBV9 to TRBJ2-3; no reliable D call. The V gene's germline CDR1 is SGDLS and CDR2 YYNGEE. CDR3 size: 14 residues. Trimming took 4 bases from V and 4 from J, leaving 13 bases between them. The CDR3, as DNA: TGTGCCAGCAGCTCCAGGTTTGAATCAGATACGCAGTATTTT. Translation gives CASSSRFESDTQYF. Together with reference TRBV9 and TRBJ2-3, the CDR3 gives the full variable domain: DSGVTQTPKHLITATGQRVTLRCSPRSGDLSVYWYQQSLDQGLQFLIQYYNGEERAKGNILERFSAQQFPDLHSELNLSSLELGDSALYFCASSSRFESDTQYFGPGTRLTVL.

The table lists this clonotype with a few counts. This chain uses TRBV15 with TRBJ2-7, with 12 positions matching TRBD1. Germline values: CDR1 LNHNV, CDR2 YYDKDF (reference sequence). This CDR3 has 14 amino acids. V gave up 2 bases and J gave up 9 bases; unmatched junction bases: 5. CDR3 in DNA: TGTGCCACCAGCAGACCGGGACAGGGGGCCGGGCAGTACTTC. Its translation is CATSRPGQGAGQYF.

The V and J genes are TRBV12-5 and TRBJ1-1; no clear D. Trimming left V 6 bases short and J 7 bases short, with 12 bases between. The CDR3 sequence is 12 residues long. Germline V gene lookup returns CDR1 LGHNT and CDR2 FRNRAP. The CDR3 reads CASGPPVGEAFF. CDR3 bases: TGTGCTAGTGGCCCACCTGTGGGTGAAGCTTTCTTT.

This clonotype was found a few times. The chain couples TRBV7-9 to TRBJ1-4; the match to TRBD1 covers 7 bases. This CDR3 is 16 amino acids long. V lost 3 bases and J lost 6; bases outside the gene matches: 10. The germline CDR1 and CDR2 sequences are SEHNR and FQNEAQ (reference sequence). The CDR3 region has the DNA TGTGCCAGCAGCTTGACAGGGAGTTTACAACATGAAAAACTGTTTTTT. Translated: CASSLTGSLQHEKLFF.

Of note for this clonotype: Compared with germline, one end of the junction differs, possibly owing to a read error. CDR3 bases: TGTGCCAACAGCTTACAAAGTTACAATGAGCAGTTCTTC. Residues: CANSLQSYNEQFF. The chain recombines TRBV7-3 with TRBJ2-1; D gene ambiguous. Germline V gene data show CDR1 as SGHTA and CDR2 as FQGTGA. The CDR3 has 13 amino acids.

This clonotype was detected only a few times. The CDR3 here is CSGGGVAGEETQYF. The CDR3 DNA reads as TGCAGTGGGGGTGGGGTAGCGGGAGAAGAGACCCAGTACTTC. The chain joins TRBV20-1 to TRBJ2-5, with TRBD2 matching over 9 bases. V was pared by 7 bases and J by 3 bases, with 9 bases of the junction left unmatched. Germline V gene data show CDR1 as DFQATT and CDR2 as SNEGSKA (reference sequence). CDR3 length: 14 residues.

The genes are TRBV4-1 and TRBJ2-7; D ambiguous. Germline V lookup: CDR1 MGHRA, CDR2 YSYEKL. The CDR3 extends over 14 amino acids. With 3 bases removed from V and 2 bases from J, the gap between germline ends came to 11 bases. CDR3 bases: TGCGCCAGCAGCCAGGAGTCACTGACCTACGAGCAGTACTTC. Its protein product is CASSQESLTYEQYF.